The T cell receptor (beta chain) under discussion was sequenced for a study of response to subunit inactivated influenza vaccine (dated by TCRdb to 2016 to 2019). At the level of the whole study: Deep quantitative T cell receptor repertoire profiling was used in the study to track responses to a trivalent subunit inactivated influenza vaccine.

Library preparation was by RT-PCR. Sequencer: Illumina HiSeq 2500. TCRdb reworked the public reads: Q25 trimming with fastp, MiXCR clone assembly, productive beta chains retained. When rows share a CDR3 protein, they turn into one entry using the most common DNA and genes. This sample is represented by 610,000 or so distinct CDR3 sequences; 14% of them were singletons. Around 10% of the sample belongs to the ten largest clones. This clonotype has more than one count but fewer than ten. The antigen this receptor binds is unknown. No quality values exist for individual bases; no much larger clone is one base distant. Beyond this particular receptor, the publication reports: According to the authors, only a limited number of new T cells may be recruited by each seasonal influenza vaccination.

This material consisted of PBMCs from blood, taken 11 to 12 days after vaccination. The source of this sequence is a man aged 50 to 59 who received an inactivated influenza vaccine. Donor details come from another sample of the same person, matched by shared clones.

The CDR3 region has the sequence CASSPLLGGRGYTF. The nucleotide sequence reads TGTGCCAGCTCACCTTTGTTAGGGGGGCGTGGCTACACCTTC. The V gene is TRBV12-3 or TRBV12-4 and the J gene is TRBJ1-2, and TRBD1 may be the D gene, going by 6 matching bases. Trimming takes 8 bases from V and 7 bases from J, and the germline ends sit 20 bases apart. The CDR3 spans 14 residues, from the cysteine through the phenylalanine. Only the CDR3 region is kept as DNA, spanning 42 bases read in frame from base 1.